Following are 23 T cell receptor beta chains from one sample sequenced in a study of blood T cell repertoires in COVID-19. The protocol was immunoSEQ multiplex PCR, while the TCRdb copy is restricted to in-frame clones and leaves out a portion. This repertoire shows about 160,000 clones, roughly 84% found once; its top ten account for 0.85% to 1.2%. The specimen sequenced was peripheral blood. These receptors originate from a man in his forties with acute or convalescent COVID-19.

The chain has TRBV5-3 and TRBJ2-5; 8 bases line up with TRBD2. TRBV5-3 is identified as an open reading frame with a role that is uncertain. The ends lost 3 bases at V and 5 bases at J; junction bases unmatched: 15. The length of the CDR3 is 17 residues. CDR3 in DNA: TGTGCCAGAAGCTATCCCCCACTAGCGGCGAATTTGGAGACCCAGTACTTC. This gives the protein CARSYPPLAANLETQYF.

The chain combines TRBV5-6 with TRBJ2-5, with 8 nucleotides matching TRBD1. The CDR3 is 14 amino acids. Per germline, CDR1 SGHDT and CDR2 YYEEEE. The trim removed 4 bases at V and 6 bases at J, leaving 8 bases unmatched. The CDR3 here is CASSPQGVAQTQYF. Here the CDR3 DNA reads TGTGCCAGCAGCCCACAGGGGGTCGCGCAGACCCAGTACTTC.

The genes are TRBV28 and TRBJ1-6; 9 bases map to TRBD1. This CDR3 is built from 16 residues. V was clipped by 4 bases and J by 9 bases; unmatched bases: 10. The V gene's germline CDR1 is MDHEN and CDR2 SYDVKM. This CDR3 is CASSSKKTGGSSPLHF. As DNA, the CDR3 is TGTGCCAGCAGTTCCAAAAAGACAGGGGGAAGTTCACCCCTCCACTTT.

The genes are TRBV4-1 and TRBJ1-2; D is perhaps TRBD1 (5 bases). Trimming pared 7 bases from V and 3 bases from J, leaving 18 bases between. This CDR3 spans 15 amino acids. Germline CDR1 reads MGHRA; CDR2 reads YSYEKL. For the CDR3, the DNA is TGCGCCAGCAATGCCAGGACAACCGACCACTATGGCTACACCTTC. It is translated as CASNARTTDHYGYTF.

This clone was observed a few times. This rearrangement joins TRBV9 to TRBJ1-6; tentative D call: TRBD1 (6 bases). V was clipped by 0 bases and J by 10 bases, with 11 bases between them. The length of the CDR3 is 14 residues. Looked up from germline, CDR1 is SGDLS and CDR2 is YYNGEE. CDR3: CASSVAGEGSPLHF. CDR3 bases: TGTGCCAGCAGCGTAGCAGGGGAGGGATCACCCCTCCACTTT. Drawing the rest from reference TRBV9 and TRBJ1-6, the complete variable domain is DSGVTQTPKHLITATGQRVTLRCSPRSGDLSVYWYQQSLDQGLQFLIQYYNGEERAKGNILERFSAQQFPDLHSELNLSSLELGDSALYFCASSVAGEGSPLHFGNGTRLTVT.

The gene calls are TRBV7-8 and TRBJ2-3, with TRBD2 identical over 9 bases. This CDR3 has 18 residues. Germline CDR1 SGHVS, CDR2 FQNEAQ. The V segment lost 5 bases and the J segment 4 bases; nucleotides outside the gene matches: 16. CDR3 residues: CASSLQDEAGGLPDTQYF. DNA of the CDR3: TGTGCCAGCAGCCTCCAGGATGAGGCGGGGGGGCTCCCAGATACGCAGTATTTT.

The chain carries TRBV27 and TRBJ1-1, with TRBD1 as a possible D gene (6 bases). CDR3 length: 15 amino acids. Germline values: CDR1 MNHEY, CDR2 SMNVEV (reference sequence). With 5 bases removed from V and 0 bases from J, the gap between germline ends came to 13 bases. DNA for the CDR3: TGTGCCAGCAGTGCAACAGGGTACATGAACACTGAAGCTTTCTTT. Translated, it gives CASSATGYMNTEAFF.

The chain has TRBV5-6 and TRBJ1-2, with 10 positions matching TRBD1. Germline V gene lookup returns CDR1 SGHDT and CDR2 YYEEEE. This CDR3 has 16 residues. Trimming took 3 bases from V and 12 from J; bases not matched to a gene: 17. The CDR3 region has the DNA TGTGCCAGCAGCTCGGGACAGGGGCAGCCCTCTGGAAGGAACACCTTC. Its translation: CASSSGQGQPSGRNTF.

The J gene is TRBJ2-7, the V gene TRBV11-2, with 8 nucleotides matching TRBD1. V lost 5 bases to trimming and J lost 7 bases; unmatched junction nucleotides: 13. The CDR3 sequence is 15 residues long. Germline lookup yields CDR1 SGHAT and CDR2 FQNNGV. This CDR3 is CASSISGTGAMEQYF. The CDR3, as DNA: TGTGCCAGCAGCATATCCGGGACAGGCGCAATGGAGCAGTACTTC.

The rearrangement links TRBV2 to TRBJ1-2; no clear D. Germline V gene data show CDR1 as SNHLY and CDR2 as FYNNEI. The CDR3 has 12 residues. V dropped 8 bases and J dropped 4 bases, with 11 bases sitting between them. The chain's CDR3 is CASSTPTYGYTF. In nucleotides, the CDR3 is TGTGCCAGCTCAACACCCACCTATGGCTACACCTTC.

The CDR3 bases are TGTGCCAGCAGTTACTCCCTCAGGGAGCAGTACTTC. It yields the protein CASSYSLREQYF. The chain has TRBV6-2 or TRBV6-3 and TRBJ2-7; no clear D gene. The germline CDR1 and CDR2 sequences are MNHEY and SVGEGT. The CDR3 sequence is 12 residues long. V lost 0 bases and J 7 bases, leaving 7 bases between the germline ends.

This clone was seen a single time. The genes are TRBV6-5 and TRBJ2-2, with 7 bases fitting TRBD2. V lost 6 bases and J lost 5; bases outside the gene matches: 6. Germline loops: CDR1 MNHEY, CDR2 SVGAGI. This CDR3 is built from 14 residues. CDR3 protein: CASRALAQTGELFF. The CDR3, as DNA: TGTGCCAGCAGAGCACTAGCGCAGACCGGGGAGCTGTTTTTT.

The chain employs TRBV15 and TRBJ2-1; the D gene is possibly TRBD1 (5 bases). Trimming removed 2 bases at V and 2 bases at J, with 16 bases between. This CDR3 is built from 17 residues. The germline CDR1 and CDR2 sequences are LNHNV and YYDKDF (reference sequence). Written as DNA, the CDR3 is TGTGCCACCAGCAGAACCCAACAGGTTTACACCTACAATGAGCAGTTCTTC. This codes for CATSRTQQVYTYNEQFF. Filled out from reference TRBV15 and TRBJ2-1, the complete variable domain reads DAMVIQNPRYQVTQFGKPVTLSCSQTLNHNVMYWYQQKSSQAPKLLFHYYDKDFNNEADTPDNFQSRRPNTSFCFLDIRSPGLGDTAMYLCATSRTQQVYTYNEQFFGPGTRLTVL.

This clone was observed a handful of times. J is TRBJ1-3 and V is TRBV29-1, with unresolved D. V lost 5 bases and J 0 bases, leaving 14 bases between the germline ends. There are 15 residues in the CDR3. Germline CDR1 and CDR2: SQVTM and ANQGSEA. CDR3 amino acids: CSVQPQDSSGNTIYF. The CDR3, as DNA: TGCAGCGTTCAGCCCCAGGATAGCTCTGGAAACACCATATATTTT.

This clone has only a few counts. The rearrangement links TRBV4-1 to TRBJ1-4; 8 bases are shared with TRBD1. Per the germline V gene, CDR1 is MGHRA and CDR2 is YSYEKL. CDR3 length equals 15 residues. The trim removed 2 bases at V and 7 bases at J, leaving 6 bases unmatched. CDR3 loop: CASSQPDREGEKLFF. CDR3 nucleotide sequence: TGCGCCAGCAGCCAACCGGACAGGGAGGGTGAAAAACTGTTTTTT.

The rearrangement uses TRBV19 and TRBJ1-3; no reliable D call. This CDR3 region has 13 residues. Germline V gene lookup returns CDR1 LNHDA and CDR2 SQIVND (reference sequence). The germline V and J ends were trimmed by 5 bases and 4 bases, with 9 bases remaining between them. CDR3 amino acids: CASSPGFGNTIYF. As DNA, the CDR3 is TGTGCCAGTAGTCCCGGGTTCGGAAACACCATATATTTT.

V is TRBV2 and J is TRBJ2-2; no clear D gene. CDR1 SNHLY and CDR2 FYNNEI come from the germline V gene. This CDR3 is 15 amino acids long. V dropped 6 bases and J dropped 0 bases, with 11 bases sitting between them. The CDR3 DNA is TGTGCCAGCAGGGCCCAAACCACGAACACCGGGGAGCTGTTTTTT. The encoded protein is CASRAQTTNTGELFF.

In the case of this clone: Germline and junction disagree at one end, which may indicate a read error. The chain uses TRBV9 and TRBJ2-1; unclear D gene. The CDR3 sequence is 12 residues long. Germline CDR1 SGDLS, CDR2 YYNGEE. For the CDR3, the DNA is TGTGCCAGCGCCGGGTCCTCCAATGAGCAGTTCTTC. Protein product: CASAGSSNEQFF.

This chain uses TRBV12-5 with TRBJ2-5; the D gene is possibly TRBD1 (5 bases). V was pared by 3 bases and J by 1 base, with 12 bases between. Germline CDR1 is LGHNT and CDR2 is FRNRAP. The CDR3 sequence is 15 residues long. The DNA of the CDR3 is TGTGCTAGTGGTTTCCAGGGCCGCCCCCAAGAGACCCAGTACTTC. This translates into CASGFQGRPQETQYF.

The V call is TRBV3-1 (or the pseudogene TRBV3-2), the J call TRBJ1-2; D remains ambiguous. Germline CDR1 is LGHDT and CDR2 is YNNKEL (reference sequence). The CDR3 loop spans 13 amino acids. V lost 1 base and J 1 base, leaving 4 bases between the germline ends. The CDR3, as DNA: TGTGCCAGCAGCCAAGCGGGTAACTATGGCTACACCTTC. Translation gives CASSQAGNYGYTF.

V gene TRBV30 combines with J gene TRBJ1-2, with 7 bases matching TRBD1. This CDR3 region has 13 residues. V lost 4 bases, J lost 3 bases, and 5 bases stayed unmatched. CDR1 and CDR2 (germline): GTSNPN, SVGIG (reference sequence). CDR3 in DNA: TGTGCCTGGAATACAGGGGTGGACTATGGCTACACCTTC. This gives the protein CAWNTGVDYGYTF.

DNA of the CDR3: TGCGCCAGCAGCTCTCAGGGGGGTGGAGGCTACACCTTC. Its protein is CASSSQGGGGYTF. This rearrangement joins TRBV5-1 to TRBJ1-2; 7 bases are shared with TRBD1. The germline gives CDR1 SGHRS, CDR2 YFSETQ. Trimming took 3 bases from V and 8 from J; bases not matched to a gene: 7. The CDR3 spans 13 residues.

As regards this clone: The sample holds other DNA sequences that translate to the same CDR3. The J gene is TRBJ1-1, the V gene TRBV5-1; D is uncertain. The germline CDR1 and CDR2 sequences are SGHRS and YFSETQ. The length of the CDR3 is 13 residues. The V gene lost 1 base and the J gene lost 3 bases, with 7 bases spanning the gap. CDR3 in amino acids: CASSLTGDTEAFF. CDR3 DNA sequence: TGCGCCAGCAGCTTGACTGGAGACACTGAAGCTTTCTTT.